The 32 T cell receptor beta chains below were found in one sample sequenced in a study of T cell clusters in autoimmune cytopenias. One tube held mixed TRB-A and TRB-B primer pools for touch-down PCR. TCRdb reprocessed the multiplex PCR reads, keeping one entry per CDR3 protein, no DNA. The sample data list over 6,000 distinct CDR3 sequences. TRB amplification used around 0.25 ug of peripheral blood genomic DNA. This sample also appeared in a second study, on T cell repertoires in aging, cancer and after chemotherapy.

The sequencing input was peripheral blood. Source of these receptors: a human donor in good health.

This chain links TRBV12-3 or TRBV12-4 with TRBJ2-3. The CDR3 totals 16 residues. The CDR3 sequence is CASSLGLDTSTDTQYF.

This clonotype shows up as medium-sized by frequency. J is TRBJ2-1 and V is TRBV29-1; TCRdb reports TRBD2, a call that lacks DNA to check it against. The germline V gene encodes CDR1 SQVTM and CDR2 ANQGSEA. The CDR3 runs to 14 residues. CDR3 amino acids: CSVPSGARKNEQFF.

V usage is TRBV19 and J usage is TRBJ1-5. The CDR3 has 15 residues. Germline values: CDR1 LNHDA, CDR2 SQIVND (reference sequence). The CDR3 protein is CASSYQWESNQPQHF.

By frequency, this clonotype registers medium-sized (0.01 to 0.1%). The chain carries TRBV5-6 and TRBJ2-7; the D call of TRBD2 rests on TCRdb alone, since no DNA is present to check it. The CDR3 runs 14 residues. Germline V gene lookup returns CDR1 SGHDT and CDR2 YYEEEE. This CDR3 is CASSPGFGSYEQYF.

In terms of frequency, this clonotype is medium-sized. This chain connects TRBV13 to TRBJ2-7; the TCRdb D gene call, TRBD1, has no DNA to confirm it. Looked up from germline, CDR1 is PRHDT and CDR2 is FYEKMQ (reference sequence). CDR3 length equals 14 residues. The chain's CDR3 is CASSLAGTGYEQYF.

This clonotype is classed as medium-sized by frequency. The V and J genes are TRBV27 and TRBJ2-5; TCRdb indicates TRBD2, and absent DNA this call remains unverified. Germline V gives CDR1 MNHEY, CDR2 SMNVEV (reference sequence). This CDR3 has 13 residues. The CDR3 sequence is CASSLGLLQTQYF.

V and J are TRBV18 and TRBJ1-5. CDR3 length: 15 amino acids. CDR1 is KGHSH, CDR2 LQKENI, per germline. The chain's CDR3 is CASSPYRDPKAPQHF.

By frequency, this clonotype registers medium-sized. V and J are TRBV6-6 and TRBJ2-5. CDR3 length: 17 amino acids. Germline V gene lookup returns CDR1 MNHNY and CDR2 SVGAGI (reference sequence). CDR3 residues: CASSYSNSWQSRRHQYF.

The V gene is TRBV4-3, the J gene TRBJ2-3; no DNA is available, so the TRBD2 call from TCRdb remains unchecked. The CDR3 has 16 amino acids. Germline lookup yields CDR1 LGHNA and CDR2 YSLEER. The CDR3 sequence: CASSQDRVLRTDTQYF.

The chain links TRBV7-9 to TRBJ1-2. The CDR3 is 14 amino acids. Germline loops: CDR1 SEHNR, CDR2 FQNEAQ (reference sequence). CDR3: CASSLEHEYYGYTF.

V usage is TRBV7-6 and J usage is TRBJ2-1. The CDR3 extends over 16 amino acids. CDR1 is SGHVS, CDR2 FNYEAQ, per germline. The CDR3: CAGSLPRGGSYNEQFF. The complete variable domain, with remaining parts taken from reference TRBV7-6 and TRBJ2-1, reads GAGVSQSPRYKVTKRGQDVALRCDPISGHVSLYWYRQALGQGPEFLTYFNYEAQQDKSGLPNDRFSAERPEGSISTLTIQRTEQRDSAMYRCAGSLPRGGSYNEQFFGPGTRLTVL.

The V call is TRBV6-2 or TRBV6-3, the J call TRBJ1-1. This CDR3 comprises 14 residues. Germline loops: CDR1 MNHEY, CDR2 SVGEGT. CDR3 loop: CASSPFGVNTEAFF.

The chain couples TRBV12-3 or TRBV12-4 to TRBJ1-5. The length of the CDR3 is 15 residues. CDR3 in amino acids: CASSLKEKSNQPQHF.

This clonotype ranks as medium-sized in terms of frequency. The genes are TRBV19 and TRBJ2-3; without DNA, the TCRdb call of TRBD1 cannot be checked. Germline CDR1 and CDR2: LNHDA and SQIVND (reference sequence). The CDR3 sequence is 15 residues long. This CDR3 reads CASNDRGFPTDTQYF.

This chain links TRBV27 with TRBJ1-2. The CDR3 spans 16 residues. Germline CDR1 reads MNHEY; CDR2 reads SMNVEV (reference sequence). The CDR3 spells CASSAGPASGNYGYTF.

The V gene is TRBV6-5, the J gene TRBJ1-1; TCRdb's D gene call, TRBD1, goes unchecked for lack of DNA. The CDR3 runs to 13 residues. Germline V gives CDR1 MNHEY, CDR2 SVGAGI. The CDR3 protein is CASSGQGATEAFF.

CDR3 sequence reads: CASSLDRLSYGYTF. The V gene is TRBV27, the J gene TRBJ1-2; TCRdb's D gene call, TRBD1, goes unchecked for lack of DNA. The length of the CDR3 is 14 residues. Germline loops: CDR1 MNHEY, CDR2 SMNVEV (reference sequence).

The CDR3 sequence is CASRFTGGSDEKLFF. The V and J genes are TRBV6-4 and TRBJ1-4. Germline CDR1 is MRHNA and CDR2 is SNTAGT. There are 15 residues in the CDR3.

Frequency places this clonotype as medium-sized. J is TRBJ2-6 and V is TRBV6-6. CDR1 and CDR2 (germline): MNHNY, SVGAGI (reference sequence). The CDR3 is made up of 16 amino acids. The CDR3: CASSYSRISGANVLTF.

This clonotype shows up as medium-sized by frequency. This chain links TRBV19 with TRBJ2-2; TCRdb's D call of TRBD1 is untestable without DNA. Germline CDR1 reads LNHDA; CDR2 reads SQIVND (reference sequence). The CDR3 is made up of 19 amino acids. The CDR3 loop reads CASSPPSPGTGGNTGELFF.

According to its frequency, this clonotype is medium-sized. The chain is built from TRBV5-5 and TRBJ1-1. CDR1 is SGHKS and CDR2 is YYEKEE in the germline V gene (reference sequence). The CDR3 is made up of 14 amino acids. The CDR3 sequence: CASSSQSVNTEAFF. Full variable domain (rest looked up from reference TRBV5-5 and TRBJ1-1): DAGVTQSPTHLIKTRGQQVTLRCSPISGHKSVSWYQQVLGQGPQFIFQYYEKEERGRGNFPDRFSARQFPNYSSELNVNALLLGDSALYLCASSSQSVNTEAFFGQGTRLTVV.

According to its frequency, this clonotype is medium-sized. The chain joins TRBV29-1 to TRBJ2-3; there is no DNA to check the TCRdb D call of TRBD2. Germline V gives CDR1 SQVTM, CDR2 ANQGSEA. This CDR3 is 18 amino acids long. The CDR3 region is CSVEYLAGVGMSTDTQYF.

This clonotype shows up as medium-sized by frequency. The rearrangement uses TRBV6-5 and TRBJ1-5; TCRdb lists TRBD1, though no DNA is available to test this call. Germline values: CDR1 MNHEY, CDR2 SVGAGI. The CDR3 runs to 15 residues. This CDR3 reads CASRTRENSNQPQHF.

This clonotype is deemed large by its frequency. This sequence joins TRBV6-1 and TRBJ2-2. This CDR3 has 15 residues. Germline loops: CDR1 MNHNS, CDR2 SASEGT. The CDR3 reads CASSEGVANTGELFF.

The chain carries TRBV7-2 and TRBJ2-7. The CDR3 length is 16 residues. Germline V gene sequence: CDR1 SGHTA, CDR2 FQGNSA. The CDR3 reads CASSLARRRNSYEQYF.

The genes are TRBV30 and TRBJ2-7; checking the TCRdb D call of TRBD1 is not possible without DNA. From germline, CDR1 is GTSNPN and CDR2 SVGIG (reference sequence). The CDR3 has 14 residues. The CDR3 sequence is CAWSRPGQGGEQYF.

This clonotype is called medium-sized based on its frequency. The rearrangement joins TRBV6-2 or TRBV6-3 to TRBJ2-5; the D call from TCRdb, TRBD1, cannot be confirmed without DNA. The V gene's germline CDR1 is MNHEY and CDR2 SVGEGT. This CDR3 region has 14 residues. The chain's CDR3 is CASSFSGRRETQYF.

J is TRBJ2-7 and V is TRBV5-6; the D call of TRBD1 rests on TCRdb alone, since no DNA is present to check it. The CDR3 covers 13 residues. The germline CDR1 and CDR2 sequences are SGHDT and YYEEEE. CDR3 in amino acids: CASSYRQGHEQYF.

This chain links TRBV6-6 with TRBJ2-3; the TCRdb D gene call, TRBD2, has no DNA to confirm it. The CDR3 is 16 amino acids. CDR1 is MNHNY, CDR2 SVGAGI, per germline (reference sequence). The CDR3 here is CASSYPMREITDTQYF.

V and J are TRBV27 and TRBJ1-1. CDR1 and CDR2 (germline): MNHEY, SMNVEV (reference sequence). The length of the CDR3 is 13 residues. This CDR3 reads CASSLSLNTEAFF.

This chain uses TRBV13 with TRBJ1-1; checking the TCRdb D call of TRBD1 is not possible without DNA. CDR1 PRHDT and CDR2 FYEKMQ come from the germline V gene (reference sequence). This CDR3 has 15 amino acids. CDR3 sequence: CASSLGNLGVAEAFF.

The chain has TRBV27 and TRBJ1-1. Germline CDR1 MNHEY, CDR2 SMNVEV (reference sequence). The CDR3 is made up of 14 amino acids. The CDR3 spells CTSSLMRPSSEAFF.